The next 9 T cell receptor beta chains were all read from a single sample in a study of beta chain features in type 1 diabetes. Isolated RNA was reverse transcribed in full, so expressed TCRB transcripts were sequenced. Generated by immunoSEQ multiplex PCR, the TCRdb table keeps only in-frame clones and is missing some. The table shows more than 350,000 clones, with about 10% occurring only once. Sequenced input: naive CD4+ T cells from blood. The receptors here all came from a woman aged 18-35 years in good health.

In this sample, this clone turned up a few times. The V call is TRBV7-9, the J call TRBJ2-2; D not resolved. V was cut by 1 base and J by 2 bases, with 5 bases left in between. Germline V gives CDR1 SEHNR, CDR2 FQNEAQ (reference sequence). This CDR3 has 14 amino acids. The chain's CDR3 is CASSLVVNTGELFF. The DNA for the CDR3 is TGTGCCAGCAGCTTAGTGGTTAACACCGGGGAGCTGTTTTTT.

This clone was detected only a few times. Other DNA sequences in the same sample also yield this CDR3. The gene calls are TRBV7-2 and TRBJ2-7, with D hard to call. Trimming removed 5 bases at V and 4 bases at J, with 6 bases between. The CDR3 has 11 residues. Germline CDR1 reads SGHTA; CDR2 reads FQGNSA. The CDR3 sequence is CASSLLYEQYF. The DNA of the CDR3 is TGTGCCAGCAGCCTTCTATACGAGCAGTACTTC.

Only a few counts were recorded for this clone. J is TRBJ2-4 and V is TRBV4-2; 8 nucleotides align to TRBD2. Germline assignment: CDR1 LGHNA and CDR2 YNFKEQ. V shed 6 bases, J shed 1 base, and the junction held 11 bases outside the gene matches. This CDR3 region has 17 residues. The CDR3 spells CASSSTGGREAKNIQYF. The CDR3 DNA sequence: TGTGCCAGCAGTTCCACGGGGGGGCGAGAGGCCAAAAACATTCAGTACTTC.

This clone was seen only a few times. This chain joins TRBV6-5 and TRBJ2-1, with 12 bases fitting TRBD2. The CDR3 sequence is 15 residues long. The germline CDR1 and CDR2 sequences are MNHEY and SVGAGI. The ends lost 5 bases at V and 5 bases at J; junction bases unmatched: 4. The CDR3 DNA follows: TGTGCCAGCAGTCGACTAGCGGGGGTGAACAATGAGCAGTTCTTC. It codes for CASSRLAGVNNEQFF.

This clone was counted a few times. This chain uses TRBV5-4 with TRBJ2-1; TRBD2 aligns across 11 bases. The CDR3 spans 15 residues. The trim removed 3 bases at V and 3 bases at J, leaving 2 bases unmatched. The V gene's germline CDR1 is SGHNT and CDR2 YYREEE (reference sequence). CDR3 sequence reads: CASSSGTSGYNEQFF. CDR3 nucleotide sequence: TGTGCCAGCAGCTCCGGGACTAGCGGCTACAATGAGCAGTTCTTC.

In its sample, this clone was seen a few times. This rearrangement joins TRBV18 to TRBJ2-1, with 12 positions matching TRBD2. The CDR3 spans 17 residues. Germline V gene lookup returns CDR1 KGHSH and CDR2 LQKENI. Trimming cost V 3 bases and J 1 base; bases outside gene matches: 4. CDR3 in DNA: TGTGCCAGCTCACCCATCGGACTAGCGGGATCCTACAATGAGCAGTTCTTC. Residues: CASSPIGLAGSYNEQFF.

This clone has a handful of counts. V is TRBV7-9 and J is TRBJ1-2; no clear D. V was cut by 1 base and J by 8 bases, with 14 bases left in between. The CDR3 is made up of 14 amino acids. Looked up from germline, CDR1 is SEHNR and CDR2 is FQNEAQ (reference sequence). CDR3 sequence reads: CASSLEVRAGGYTF. CDR3 coding DNA: TGTGCCAGCAGCTTAGAAGTTCGGGCTGGGGGCTACACCTTC.

The rearrangement joins TRBV11-1 to TRBJ1-2, with a weak D call TRBD1 (5 bases). The CDR3 has 12 residues. The germline V gene encodes CDR1 SGHAT and CDR2 FQDESV (reference sequence). Between the trimmed V and J ends, which lost 7 bases and 8 bases, there was a span of 14 bases. CDR3 sequence (DNA): TGTGCCAGCACTGATACTTGGGGCGGCTACACCTTC. Translating gives CASTDTWGGYTF.

This clone was detected only a few times. This sequence joins TRBV25-1 and TRBJ2-7, with D maybe TRBD2 (5 bases). V lost 8 bases, J lost 4 bases, and 12 bases lay in between. The CDR3 sequence is 12 residues long. CDR1 MGHDK and CDR2 SYGVNS come from the germline V gene. As DNA, the CDR3 is TGTGCCAGCCACCGGACTGGGTACGAGCAGTACTTC. Protein: CASHRTGYEQYF.